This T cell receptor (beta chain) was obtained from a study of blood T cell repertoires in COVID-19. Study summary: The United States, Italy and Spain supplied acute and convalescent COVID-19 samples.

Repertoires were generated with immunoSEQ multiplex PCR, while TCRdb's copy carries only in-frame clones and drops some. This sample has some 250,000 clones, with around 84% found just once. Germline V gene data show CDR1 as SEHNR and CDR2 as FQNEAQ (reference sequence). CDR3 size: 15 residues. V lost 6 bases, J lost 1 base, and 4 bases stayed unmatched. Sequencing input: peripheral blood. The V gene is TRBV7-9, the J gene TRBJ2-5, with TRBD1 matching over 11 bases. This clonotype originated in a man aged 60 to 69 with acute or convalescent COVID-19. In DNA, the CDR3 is TGTGCCAGCAGTCTCGGGACAGGGGGCCAAGAGACCCAGTACTTC. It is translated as CASSLGTGGQETQYF.